A single count supports the clone carrying this T cell receptor beta chain. Its specificity is unknown. Sequenced by immunoSEQ multiplex PCR; TCRdb stores in-frame clones only, minus some. The table lists 3,000 or so clones, 80% of them singletons, with 16% in the top ten. These data come from a study of PD-1 blockade in classical Hodgkin lymphoma. Study outcomes and limitations: Reported baseline diversity: healthy donors highest, relapsed/refractory patients lowest.

The time point here: newly diagnosed, previously untreated cHL patient sample. The study isolated CD8+ T cells from thawed PBMCs by magnetic negative selection. The CDR3 has 14 residues. Trimming removed 0 bases at V and 9 bases at J, with 12 bases between. Sequencing was carried out using CD8+ T cells from blood. This receptor was identified in a human donor with classical Hodgkin lymphoma. The J gene is TRBJ2-1, the V gene TRBV23-1; D assignment may be TRBD1 or TRBD2 (7 bases each). TRBV23-1 is treated as an ORF (open reading frame) with a function not yet certain. The CDR3 spells CASSQSPGGGEQFF. Here the CDR3 DNA reads TGCGCCAGCAGTCAATCTCCAGGGGGGGGTGAGCAGTTCTTC.